This T cell receptor beta chain appears in the sequencing data of a study of regulatory T cells in long-lasting Graves disease. Time point here: persistent/refractory GD, antithyroid drugs over 5 years with positive TRAb. Extracted PBMC RNA gave rise to the TCR library. Construction of the TCR beta libraries employed iRepertoire HTBI primers in conjunction with Arm-PCR of CDR3 regions. A single record per CDR3 protein comes from TCRdb applying MiXCR to the multiplex PCR reads. The data show roughly 400,000 distinct CDR3 sequences, with 20% to 25% seen just once and roughly 20% held by the top ten. This clonotype was recorded at least ten times. CDR3 length: 12 amino acids. V was trimmed by 6 bases and J by 8 bases, leaving 13 bases between them.

The clonotype comes from a female donor with Graves disease. The chain employs TRBV12-3 or TRBV12-4 and TRBJ1-2; D is uncertain. The source was peripheral blood mononuclear cells (PBMCs), collected when the disease was refractory, from a patient treated with antithyroid drugs. DNA for the CDR3: TGTGCCAGCAGCCGAGACCTCGGGGGCTACACCTTC. This codes for CASSRDLGGYTF.